The 2 T cell receptor beta chains below all came from one sample that was sequenced in a study of identical twins. TCRdb fed the 5' RACE reads into MiXCR, producing one record per CDR3 protein. The top ten hold 2.9% of the sample, which has 450,000 or so distinct CDR3 sequences, roughly 24% seen once. These data were also reused for a study on T cells expressing NK-cell markers.

The sample taken for sequencing was CD4+ T cells sorted from blood. All receptors derive from a woman aged 18 to 35 in good health.

Only a few counts were recorded for this clonotype. The CDR3 sequence is CSASGTGDYGYTF. CDR3 DNA: TGCAGTGCTTCCGGGACAGGGGACTATGGCTACACCTTC. The V call is TRBV20-1, the J call TRBJ1-2, with 10 bases aligning to TRBD1. CDR3 size: 13 residues. Germline CDR1 reads DFQATT; CDR2 reads SNEGSKA (reference sequence). V lost 5 bases to trimming and J lost 3 bases; unmatched junction nucleotides: 3.

The V and J genes are TRBV12-3 or TRBV12-4 and TRBJ2-5; 8 bases match TRBD1. CDR3 size: 16 residues. The junction had 13 bases not matched to a gene; V was cut back by 5 bases and J by 5 bases. The CDR3 sequence: CASSPPRQGRRETQYF. The CDR3 DNA is TGTGCCAGCAGTCCCCCCAGACAGGGGCGTCGGGAGACCCAGTACTTC.